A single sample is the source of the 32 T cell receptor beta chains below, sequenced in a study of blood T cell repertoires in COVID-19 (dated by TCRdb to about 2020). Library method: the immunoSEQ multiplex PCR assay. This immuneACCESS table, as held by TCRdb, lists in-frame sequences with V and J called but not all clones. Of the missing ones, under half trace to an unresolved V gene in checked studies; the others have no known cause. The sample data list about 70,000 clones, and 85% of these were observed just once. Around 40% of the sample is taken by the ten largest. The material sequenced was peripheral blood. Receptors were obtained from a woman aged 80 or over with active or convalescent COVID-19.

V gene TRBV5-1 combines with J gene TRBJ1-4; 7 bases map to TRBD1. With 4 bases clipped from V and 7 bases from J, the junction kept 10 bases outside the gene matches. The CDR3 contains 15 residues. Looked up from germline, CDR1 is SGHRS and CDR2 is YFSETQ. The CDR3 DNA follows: TGCGCCAGCAGCCGAAACAGGGGCAACCCTGAAAAACTGTTTTTT. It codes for CASSRNRGNPEKLFF.

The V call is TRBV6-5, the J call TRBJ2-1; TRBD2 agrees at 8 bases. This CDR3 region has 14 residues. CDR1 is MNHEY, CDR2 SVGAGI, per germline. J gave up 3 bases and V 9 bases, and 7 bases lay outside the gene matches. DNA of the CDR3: TGTGCCAGTAAAACTAGCGGCGACTACAATGAGCAGTTCTTC. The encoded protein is CASKTSGDYNEQFF.

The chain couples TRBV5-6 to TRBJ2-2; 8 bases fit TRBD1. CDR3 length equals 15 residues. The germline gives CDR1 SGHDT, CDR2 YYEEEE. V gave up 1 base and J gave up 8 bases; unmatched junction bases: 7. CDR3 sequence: CASSLFDRGNGELFF. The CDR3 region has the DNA TGTGCCAGCAGCTTGTTCGACAGGGGAAATGGGGAGCTGTTTTTT.

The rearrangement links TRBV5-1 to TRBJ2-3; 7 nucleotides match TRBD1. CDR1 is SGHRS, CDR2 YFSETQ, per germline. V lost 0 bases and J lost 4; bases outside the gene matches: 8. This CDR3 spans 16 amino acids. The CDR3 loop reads CASSLARTGSADTQYF. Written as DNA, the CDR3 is TGCGCCAGCAGCTTGGCCCGGACAGGTAGTGCAGATACGCAGTATTTT. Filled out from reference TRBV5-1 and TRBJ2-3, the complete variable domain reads KAGVTQTPRYLIKTRGQQVTLSCSPISGHRSVSWYQQTPGQGLQFLFEYFSETQRNKGNFPGRFSGRQFSNSRSEMNVSTLELGDSALYLCASSLARTGSADTQYFGPGTRLTVL.

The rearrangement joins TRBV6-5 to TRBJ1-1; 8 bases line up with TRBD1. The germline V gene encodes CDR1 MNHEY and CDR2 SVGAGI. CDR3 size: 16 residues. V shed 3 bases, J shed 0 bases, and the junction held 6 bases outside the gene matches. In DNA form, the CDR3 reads TGTGCCAGCAGTTATGGGACAGGCCAAATGAACACTGAAGCTTTCTTT. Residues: CASSYGTGQMNTEAFF.

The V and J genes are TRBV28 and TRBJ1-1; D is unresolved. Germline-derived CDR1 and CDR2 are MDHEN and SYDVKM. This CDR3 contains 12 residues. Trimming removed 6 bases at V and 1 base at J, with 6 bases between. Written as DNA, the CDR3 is TGTGCCAGCAGGGGAGGGAACACTGAAGCTTTCTTT. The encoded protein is CASRGGNTEAFF.

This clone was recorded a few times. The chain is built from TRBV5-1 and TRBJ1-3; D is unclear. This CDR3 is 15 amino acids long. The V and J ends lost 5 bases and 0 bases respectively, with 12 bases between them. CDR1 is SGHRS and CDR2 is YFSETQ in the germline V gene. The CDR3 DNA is TGCGCCAGCAGGGAGACGCATCACTCTGGAAACACCATATATTTT. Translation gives CASRETHHSGNTIYF.

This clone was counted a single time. The CDR3 sequence: CASSAGGATNEKLFF. CDR3 bases: TGTGCCAGCAGCGCCGGAGGGGCAACTAATGAAAAACTGTTTTTT. The chain carries TRBV6-5 and TRBJ1-4; D may be TRBD1 (5 bases). The ends were cut back, 6 bases at V and 0 bases at J, with 11 bases in the middle. This CDR3 has 15 residues. Germline V gene sequence: CDR1 MNHEY, CDR2 SVGAGI.

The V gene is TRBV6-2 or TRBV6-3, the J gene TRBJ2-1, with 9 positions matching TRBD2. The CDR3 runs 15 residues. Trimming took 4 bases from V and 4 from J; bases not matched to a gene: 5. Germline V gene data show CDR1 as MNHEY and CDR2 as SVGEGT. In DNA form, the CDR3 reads TGTGCCAGCAGTTTCCTAGCGGGGATATACAATGAGCAGTTCTTC. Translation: CASSFLAGIYNEQFF.

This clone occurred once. In nucleotides, the CDR3 is TGTGCCAGCAGTTACTCCTCCGGGACAGGGGGAAAAGCTTTCTTT. Amino acids: CASSYSSGTGGKAFF. The gene calls are TRBV6-5 and TRBJ1-1, with 11 bases fitting TRBD1. The CDR3 consists of 15 residues. V lost 0 bases to trimming and J lost 9 bases; unmatched junction nucleotides: 6. Germline CDR1 reads MNHEY; CDR2 reads SVGAGI.

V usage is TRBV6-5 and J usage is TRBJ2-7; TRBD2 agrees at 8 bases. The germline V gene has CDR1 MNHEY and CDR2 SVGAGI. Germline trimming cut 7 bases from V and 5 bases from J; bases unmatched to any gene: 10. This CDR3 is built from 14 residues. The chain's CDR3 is CASTPSGGRDEQYF. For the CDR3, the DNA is TGTGCCAGCACCCCCTCGGGGGGGCGGGACGAGCAGTACTTC.

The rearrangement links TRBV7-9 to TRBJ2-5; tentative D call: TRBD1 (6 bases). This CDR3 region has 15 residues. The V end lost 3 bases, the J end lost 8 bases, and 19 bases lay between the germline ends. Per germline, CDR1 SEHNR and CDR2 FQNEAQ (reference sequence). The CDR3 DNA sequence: TGTGCCAGCAGCTTGGGAAACGGACAGTTTAACACCCAGTACTTC. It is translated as CASSLGNGQFNTQYF.

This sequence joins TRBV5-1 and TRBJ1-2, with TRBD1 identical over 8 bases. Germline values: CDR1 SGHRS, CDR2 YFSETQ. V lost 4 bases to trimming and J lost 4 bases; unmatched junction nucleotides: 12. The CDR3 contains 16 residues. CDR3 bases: TGCGCCAGCAGCCCCGGGACAGGAGGATCCGGCTATGGCTACACCTTC. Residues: CASSPGTGGSGYGYTF.

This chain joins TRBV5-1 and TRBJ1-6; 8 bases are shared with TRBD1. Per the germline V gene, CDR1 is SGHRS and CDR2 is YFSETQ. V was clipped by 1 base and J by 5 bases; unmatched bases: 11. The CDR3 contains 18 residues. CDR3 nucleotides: TGCGCCAGCAGCTTGAAGTCAGGGGGCGAGTATAATAATTCACCCCTCCACTTT. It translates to CASSLKSGGEYNNSPLHF.

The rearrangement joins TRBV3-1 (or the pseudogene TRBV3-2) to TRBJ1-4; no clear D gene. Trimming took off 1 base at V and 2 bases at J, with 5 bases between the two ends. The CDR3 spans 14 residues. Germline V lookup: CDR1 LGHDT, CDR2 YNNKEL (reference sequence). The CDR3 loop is CASSQGATNEKLFF. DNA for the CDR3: TGTGCCAGCAGCCAAGGGGCCACTAATGAAAAACTGTTTTTT.

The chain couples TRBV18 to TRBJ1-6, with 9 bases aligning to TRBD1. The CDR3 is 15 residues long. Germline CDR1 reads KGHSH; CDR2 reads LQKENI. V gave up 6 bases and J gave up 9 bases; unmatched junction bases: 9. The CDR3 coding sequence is TGTGCCAGCTCTCCGGGACAGGGTGTAGTTTCACCCCTCCACTTT. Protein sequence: CASSPGQGVVSPLHF.

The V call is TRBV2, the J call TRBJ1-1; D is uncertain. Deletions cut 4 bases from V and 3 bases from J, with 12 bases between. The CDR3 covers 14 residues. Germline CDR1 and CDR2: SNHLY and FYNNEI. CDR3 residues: CASSVRGLDTEAFF. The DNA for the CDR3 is TGTGCCAGCAGTGTTCGGGGATTGGACACTGAAGCTTTCTTT.

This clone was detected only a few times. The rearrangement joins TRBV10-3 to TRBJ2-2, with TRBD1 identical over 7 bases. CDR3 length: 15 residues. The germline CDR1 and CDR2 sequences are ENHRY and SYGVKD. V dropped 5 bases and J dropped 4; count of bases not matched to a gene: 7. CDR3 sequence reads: CAISPAGGVTGELFF. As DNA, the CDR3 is TGTGCCATCAGTCCGGCAGGGGGTGTCACCGGGGAGCTGTTTTTT.

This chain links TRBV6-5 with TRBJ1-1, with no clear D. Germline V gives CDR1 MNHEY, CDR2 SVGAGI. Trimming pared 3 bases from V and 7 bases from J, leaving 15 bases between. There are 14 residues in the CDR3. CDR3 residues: CASSYSIGEGEAFF. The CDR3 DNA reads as TGTGCCAGCAGTTATTCAATCGGGGAGGGTGAAGCTTTCTTT.

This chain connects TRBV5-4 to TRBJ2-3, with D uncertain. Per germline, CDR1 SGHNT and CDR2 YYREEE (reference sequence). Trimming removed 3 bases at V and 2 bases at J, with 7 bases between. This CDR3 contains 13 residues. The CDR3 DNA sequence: TGTGCCAGCAGCTACCGACTCACAGATACGCAGTATTTT. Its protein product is CASSYRLTDTQYF.

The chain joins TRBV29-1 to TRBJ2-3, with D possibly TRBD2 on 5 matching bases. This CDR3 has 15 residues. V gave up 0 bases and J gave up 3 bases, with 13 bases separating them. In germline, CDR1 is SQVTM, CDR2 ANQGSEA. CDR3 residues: CSVEEEPSGTDTQYF. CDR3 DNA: TGCAGCGTTGAAGAAGAGCCAAGCGGAACAGATACGCAGTATTTT.

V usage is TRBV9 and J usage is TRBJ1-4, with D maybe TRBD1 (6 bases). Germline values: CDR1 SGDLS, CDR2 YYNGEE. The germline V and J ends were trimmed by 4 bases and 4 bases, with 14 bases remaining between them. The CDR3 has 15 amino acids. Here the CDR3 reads CASSPRQDNNEKLFF. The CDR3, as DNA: TGTGCCAGCAGCCCTCGACAGGACAATAATGAAAAACTGTTTTTT. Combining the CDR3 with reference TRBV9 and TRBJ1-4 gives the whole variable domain DSGVTQTPKHLITATGQRVTLRCSPRSGDLSVYWYQQSLDQGLQFLIQYYNGEERAKGNILERFSAQQFPDLHSELNLSSLELGDSALYFCASSPRQDNNEKLFFGSGTQLSVL.

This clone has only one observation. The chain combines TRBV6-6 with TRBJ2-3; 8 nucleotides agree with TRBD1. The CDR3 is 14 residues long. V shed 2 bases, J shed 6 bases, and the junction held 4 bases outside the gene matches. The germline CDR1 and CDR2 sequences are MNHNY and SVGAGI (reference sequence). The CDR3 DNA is TGTGCCAGCAGTTACACTACAGGGGGGGATACGCAGTATTTT. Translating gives CASSYTTGGDTQYF.

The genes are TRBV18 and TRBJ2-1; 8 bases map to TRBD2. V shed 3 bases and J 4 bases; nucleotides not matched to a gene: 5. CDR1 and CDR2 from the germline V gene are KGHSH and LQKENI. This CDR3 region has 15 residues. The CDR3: CASSPAGGSYNEQFF. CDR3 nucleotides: TGTGCCAGCTCACCGGCGGGGGGCTCATACAATGAGCAGTTCTTC.

The CDR3 coding sequence is TGTGCCAGCAGTGAGGAGGCAGTGCAGCCCCAGCATTTT. It translates to CASSEEAVQPQHF. The chain is built from TRBV2 and TRBJ1-5; D is unclear. The CDR3 covers 13 residues. Germline values: CDR1 SNHLY, CDR2 FYNNEI. The V and J ends lost 3 bases and 7 bases respectively, with 10 bases between them. Filled out from reference TRBV2 and TRBJ1-5, the complete variable domain reads EPEVTQTPSHQVTQMGQEVILRCVPISNHLYFYWYRQILGQKVEFLVSFYNNEISEKSEIFDDQFSVERPDGSNFTLKIRSTKLEDSAMYFCASSEEAVQPQHFGDGTRLSIL.

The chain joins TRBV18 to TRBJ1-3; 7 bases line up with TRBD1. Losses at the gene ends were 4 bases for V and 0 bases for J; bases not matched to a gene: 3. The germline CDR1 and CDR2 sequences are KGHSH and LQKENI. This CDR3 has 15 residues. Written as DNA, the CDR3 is TGTGCCAGCTCACAAGGACAGGACTCTGGAAACACCATATATTTT. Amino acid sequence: CASSQGQDSGNTIYF.

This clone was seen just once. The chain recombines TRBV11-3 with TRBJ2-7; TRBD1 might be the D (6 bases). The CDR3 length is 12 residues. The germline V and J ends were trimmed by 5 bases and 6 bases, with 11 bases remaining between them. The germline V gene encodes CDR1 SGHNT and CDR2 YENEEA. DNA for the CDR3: TGTGCCAGCAGCCCGGACAGTAGCGAGCAGTACTTC. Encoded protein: CASSPDSSEQYF.

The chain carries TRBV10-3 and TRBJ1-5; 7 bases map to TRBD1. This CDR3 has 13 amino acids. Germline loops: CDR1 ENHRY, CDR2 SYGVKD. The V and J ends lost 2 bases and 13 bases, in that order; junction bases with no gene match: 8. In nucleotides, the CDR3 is TGTGCCATCAGTGAGCCGAGGGACAGCCTACAGCATTTT. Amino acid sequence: CAISEPRDSLQHF.

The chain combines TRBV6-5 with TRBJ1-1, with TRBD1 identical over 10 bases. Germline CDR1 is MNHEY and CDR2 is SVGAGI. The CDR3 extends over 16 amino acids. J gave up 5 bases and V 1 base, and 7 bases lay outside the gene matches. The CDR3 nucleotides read TGTGCCAGCAGTTACTGGGGAGGACAGGGGGGTACTGAAGCTTTCTTT. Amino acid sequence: CASSYWGGQGGTEAFF.

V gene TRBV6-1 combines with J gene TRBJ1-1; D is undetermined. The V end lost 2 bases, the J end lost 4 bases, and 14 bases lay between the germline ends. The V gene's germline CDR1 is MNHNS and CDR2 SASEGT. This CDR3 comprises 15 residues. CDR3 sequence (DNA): TGTGCCAGCAGTGAACGGCGGGCGGGAAGCACTGAAGCTTTCTTT. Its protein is CASSERRAGSTEAFF.

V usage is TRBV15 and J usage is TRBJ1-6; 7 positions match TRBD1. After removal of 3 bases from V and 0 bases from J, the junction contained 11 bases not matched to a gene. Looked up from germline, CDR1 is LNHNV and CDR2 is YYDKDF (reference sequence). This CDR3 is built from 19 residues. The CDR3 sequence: CATSRKAGTASSYNSPLHF. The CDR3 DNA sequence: TGTGCCACCAGCAGGAAAGCCGGGACAGCGAGCTCCTATAATTCACCCCTCCACTTT.

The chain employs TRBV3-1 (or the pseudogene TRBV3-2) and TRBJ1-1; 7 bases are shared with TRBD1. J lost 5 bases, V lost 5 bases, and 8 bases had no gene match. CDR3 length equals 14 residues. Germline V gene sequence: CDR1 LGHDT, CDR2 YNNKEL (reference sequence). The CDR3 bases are TGTGCCAGCAGCACCTTACAGGGGATTACTGAAGCTTTCTTT. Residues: CASSTLQGITEAFF.